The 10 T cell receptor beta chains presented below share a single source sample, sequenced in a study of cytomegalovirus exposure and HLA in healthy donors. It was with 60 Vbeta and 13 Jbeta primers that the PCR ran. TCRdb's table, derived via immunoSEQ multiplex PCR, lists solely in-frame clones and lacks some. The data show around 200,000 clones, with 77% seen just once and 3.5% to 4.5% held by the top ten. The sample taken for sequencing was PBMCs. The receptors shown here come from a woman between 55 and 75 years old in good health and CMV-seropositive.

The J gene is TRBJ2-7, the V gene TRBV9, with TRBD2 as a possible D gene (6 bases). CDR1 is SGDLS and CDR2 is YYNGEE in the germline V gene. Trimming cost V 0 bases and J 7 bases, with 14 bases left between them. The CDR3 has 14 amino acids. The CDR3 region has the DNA TGTGCCAGCAGCGTAGCTACAGCCGGGGGTGAGCAGTACTTC. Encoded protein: CASSVATAGGEQYF.

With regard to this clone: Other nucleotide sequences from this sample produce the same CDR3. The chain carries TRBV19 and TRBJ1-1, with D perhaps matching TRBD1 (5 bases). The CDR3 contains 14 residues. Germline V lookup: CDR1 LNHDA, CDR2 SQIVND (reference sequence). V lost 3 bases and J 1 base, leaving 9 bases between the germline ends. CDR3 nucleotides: TGTGCCAGTAGTATCCAGGGCCCGAACACTGAAGCTTTCTTT. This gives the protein CASSIQGPNTEAFF.

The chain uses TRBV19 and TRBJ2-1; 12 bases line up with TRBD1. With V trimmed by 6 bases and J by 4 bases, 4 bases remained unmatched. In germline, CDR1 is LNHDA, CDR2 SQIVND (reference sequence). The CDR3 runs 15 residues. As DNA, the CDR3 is TGTGCCAGTAGACCGGGACAGGGGGCGTACAATGAGCAGTTCTTC. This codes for CASRPGQGAYNEQFF.

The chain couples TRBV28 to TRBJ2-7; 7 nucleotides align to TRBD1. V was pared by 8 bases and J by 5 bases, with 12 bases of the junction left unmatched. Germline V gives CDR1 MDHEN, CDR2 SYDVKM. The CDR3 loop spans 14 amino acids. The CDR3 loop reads CASFYRDRFDEQYF. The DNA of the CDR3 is TGTGCCAGCTTTTACCGGGACAGATTCGACGAGCAGTACTTC.

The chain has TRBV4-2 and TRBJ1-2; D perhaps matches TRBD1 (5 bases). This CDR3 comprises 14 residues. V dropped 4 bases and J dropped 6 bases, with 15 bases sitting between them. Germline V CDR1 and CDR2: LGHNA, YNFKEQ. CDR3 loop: CASSPEGQGDGYTF. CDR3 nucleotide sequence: TGTGCCAGCAGCCCAGAGGGTCAGGGTGATGGCTACACCTTC.

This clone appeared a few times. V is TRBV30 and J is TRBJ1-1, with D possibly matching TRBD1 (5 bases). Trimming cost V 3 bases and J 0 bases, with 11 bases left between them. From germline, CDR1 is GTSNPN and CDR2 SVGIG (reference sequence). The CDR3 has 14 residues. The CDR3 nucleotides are TGTGCCTGGAGGCGCCGGGACTTGAACACTGAAGCTTTCTTT. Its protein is CAWRRRDLNTEAFF.

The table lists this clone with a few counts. This chain's CDR3 is CASSFVPDTEAFF. DNA of the CDR3: TGTGCCAGCAGCTTCGTCCCAGACACTGAAGCTTTCTTT. V usage is TRBV5-4 and J usage is TRBJ1-1; D gene ambiguous. V was trimmed by 2 bases and J by 3 bases, leaving 8 bases between them. Per the germline V gene, CDR1 is SGHNT and CDR2 is YYREEE (reference sequence). The CDR3 is made up of 13 amino acids.

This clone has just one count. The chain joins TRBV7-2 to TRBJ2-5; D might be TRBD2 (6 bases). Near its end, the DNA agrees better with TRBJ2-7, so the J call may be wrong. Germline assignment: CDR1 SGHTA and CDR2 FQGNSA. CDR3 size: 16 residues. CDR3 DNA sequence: TGTGCCAGCAGCTTAGATGGCGGCGGGATAACCTACGAGCAGTACTTC. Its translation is CASSLDGGGITYEQYF.

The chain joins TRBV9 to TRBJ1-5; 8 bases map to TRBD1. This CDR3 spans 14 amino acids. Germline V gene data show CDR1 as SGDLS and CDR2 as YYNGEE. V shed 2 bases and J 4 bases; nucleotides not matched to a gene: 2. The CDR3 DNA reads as TGTGCCAGCAGCGTTACAGGGGGGAATCAGCCCCAGCATTTT. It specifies CASSVTGGNQPQHF.

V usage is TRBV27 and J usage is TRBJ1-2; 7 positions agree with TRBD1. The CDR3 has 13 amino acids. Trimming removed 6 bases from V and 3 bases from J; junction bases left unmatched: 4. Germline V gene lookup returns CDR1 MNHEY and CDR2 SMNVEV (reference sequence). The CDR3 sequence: CASSMTGYYGYTF. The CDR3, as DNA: TGTGCCAGCAGCATGACAGGGTACTATGGCTACACCTTC.